This passage covers 24 T cell receptor beta chains from one sample sequenced in a study of human T cells and chemical hapten exposure. Described time point: patch test 1, 2 weeks after DPC sensitization. Treatment defined: therapeutic diphenylcyclopropenone sensitization with weekly scalp DPC. TCRdb ran MiXCR on the RACE reads and lists one entry per CDR3 protein. The sample lists about 360,000 distinct CDR3 sequences; about 4.4% were seen once. The specimen was whole blood, collected in connection with sensitization to the hapten diphenylcyclopropenone (DPC). The source of these receptors is a woman aged 50 to 60 with alopecia areata. Some clones in this sample may be carry-over from other donors' samples.

The sample holds many counts of this clonotype. This chain uses TRBV6-5 with TRBJ1-1; D is unresolved. Per the germline V gene, CDR1 is MNHEY and CDR2 is SVGAGI. CDR3 length equals 14 residues. The V end was cut by 0 bases, the J end by 1 base, with 6 bases between. The CDR3 DNA reads as TGTGCCAGCAGTTACTCGAGAGGGAACACTGAAGCTTTCTTT. Translation gives CASSYSRGNTEAFF.

This clonotype has a count of ten or more. V is TRBV28 and J is TRBJ2-2; D not certain. CDR3 length equals 11 residues. CDR1 is MDHEN, CDR2 SYDVKM, per germline. V lost 6 bases to trimming and J lost 6 bases, with 5 bases between them. CDR3: CASSRAGELFF. The CDR3 DNA reads as TGTGCCAGCAGCCGGGCCGGGGAGCTGTTTTTT.

The chain is built from TRBV6-1 and TRBJ1-1, with D possibly TRBD1 on 6 matching bases. CDR3 length: 15 residues. Trimming left V 0 bases short and J 0 bases short, with 8 bases between. The germline gives CDR1 MNHNS, CDR2 SASEGT. Here the CDR3 reads CASSEARTVNTEAFF. In nucleotides, the CDR3 is TGTGCCAGCAGTGAAGCAAGGACAGTGAACACTGAAGCTTTCTTT.

J is TRBJ2-5 and V is TRBV7-9, with D perhaps TRBD2 (5 bases). V gave up 5 bases and J gave up 5 bases, with 15 bases separating them. The germline CDR1 and CDR2 sequences are SEHNR and FQNEAQ (reference sequence). The CDR3 runs 14 residues. CDR3: CASSHSWGEETQYF. CDR3 sequence (DNA): TGTGCCAGCAGCCATTCATGGGGAGAGGAGACCCAGTACTTC.

The rearrangement uses TRBV27 and TRBJ2-7; 10 bases align to TRBD1. CDR3 length equals 12 residues. The V gene's germline CDR1 is MNHEY and CDR2 SMNVEV (reference sequence). J was trimmed by 5 bases and V by 10 bases; bases with no gene match: 5. The DNA for the CDR3 is TGTGCCATTGGGACAGGGGACCACGAGCAGTACTTC. Its translation: CAIGTGDHEQYF.

This clonotype has more than one count but fewer than ten. The gene calls are TRBV6-2 or TRBV6-3 and TRBJ2-1; 7 bases line up with TRBD1. The germline CDR1 and CDR2 sequences are MNHEY and SVGEGT. V shed 6 bases and J 0 bases; nucleotides not matched to a gene: 5. This CDR3 is 15 amino acids long. CDR3 coding DNA: TGTGCCAGCAGCAAGGGACAGAGCTCCTACAATGAGCAGTTCTTC. Amino acid sequence: CASSKGQSSYNEQFF.

This clonotype was seen ten or more times. The rearrangement links TRBV12-3 or TRBV12-4 to TRBJ2-1, with D maybe TRBD2 (6 bases). Between the trimmed V and J ends, which lost 4 bases and 15 bases, there was a span of 22 bases. This CDR3 is built from 14 residues. Here the CDR3 DNA reads TGTGCCAGCAGTTCCGACGGGACTCCCAGCGGACGGTTCTTC. As protein: CASSSDGTPSGRFF.

This clonotype showed up many times. V and J are TRBV20-1 and TRBJ1-1; D is uncertain. CDR3 length: 11 residues. Germline V gives CDR1 DFQATT, CDR2 SNEGSKA (reference sequence). Deletions cut 2 bases from V and 7 bases from J, with 8 bases between. CDR3 nucleotides: TGCAGTGCTAGACCCCCCGTTGAAGCTTTCTTT. Amino acids: CSARPPVEAFF.

In this sample, this clonotype turned up many times. Written as DNA, the CDR3 is TGTGCCAGCAGTGAGCCGGAATGGGCTGAAGCTTTCTTT. This sequence encodes CASSEPEWAEAFF. V and J are TRBV12-3 or TRBV12-4 and TRBJ1-1; the D is unclear. The CDR3 has 13 residues. Trimming shortened V by 5 bases and J by 6 bases, and 13 bases separated the two germline ends.

The sample holds many counts of this clonotype. V and J are TRBV7-9 and TRBJ1-1; D not certain. The CDR3 totals 12 residues. Germline V gene sequence: CDR1 SEHNR, CDR2 FQNEAQ (reference sequence). The germline V and J ends were trimmed by 2 bases and 6 bases, with 7 bases remaining between them. The CDR3 DNA reads as TGTGCCAGCAGCTTAATCGGGTCTGAAGCTTTCTTT. This translates into CASSLIGSEAFF.

The sample holds many counts of this clonotype. The chain is built from TRBV6-6 and TRBJ2-1, with unresolved D. Trimming took off 2 bases at V and 0 bases at J, with 14 bases between the two ends. The CDR3 runs 17 residues. Germline V gene sequence: CDR1 MNHNY, CDR2 SVGAGI (reference sequence). CDR3 DNA sequence: TGTGCCAGCAGTTACCATTTACTACGAAGCTCCTACAATGAGCAGTTCTTC. Protein product: CASSYHLLRSSYNEQFF.

This clonotype appeared many times. The V call is TRBV28, the J call TRBJ1-1, with 8 bases aligning to TRBD1. The CDR3 is made up of 15 amino acids. Per germline, CDR1 MDHEN and CDR2 SYDVKM. Trimming cost V 5 bases and J 9 bases; bases outside gene matches: 14. The CDR3 loop reads CASSAVDRGRSKAFF. The CDR3 DNA sequence: TGTGCCAGCAGTGCGGTCGACAGGGGAAGATCGAAAGCTTTCTTT.

This clonotype has ten or more counts. The rearrangement links TRBV4-1 to TRBJ1-1; no definite D call. The CDR3 runs to 14 residues. Looked up from germline, CDR1 is MGHRA and CDR2 is YSYEKL. Trimming left V 4 bases short and J 4 bases short, with 13 bases between. CDR3 DNA: TGCGCCAGCAGCCCGCCACCAGGAATCACTGAAGCTTTCTTT. Protein sequence: CASSPPPGITEAFF.

This clonotype was counted many times. The chain links TRBV30 to TRBJ1-1; D gene uncertain. Germline CDR1 and CDR2: GTSNPN and SVGIG (reference sequence). V was clipped by 1 base and J by 1 base, with 13 bases between them. This CDR3 spans 15 amino acids. CDR3 in DNA: TGTGCCTGGAGTGGTATACTTTCGACGAACACTGAAGCTTTCTTT. It is translated as CAWSGILSTNTEAFF.

This clonotype came up many times. The genes are TRBV12-3 or TRBV12-4 and TRBJ2-7, with 11 bases identical to TRBD1. V was pared by 4 bases and J by 5 bases, with 7 bases of the junction left unmatched. There are 15 residues in the CDR3. The CDR3 region has the DNA TGTGCCAGCAGTTCCCGGACAGGGGGCTTACACGAGCAGTACTTC. Translating it yields CASSSRTGGLHEQYF.

The chain links TRBV12-3 or TRBV12-4 to TRBJ2-7, with 9 bases that match TRBD2. V was pared by 3 bases and J by 6 bases, with 9 bases of the junction left unmatched. The CDR3 is 15 amino acids. The CDR3 is CASSFSGTSNLEQYF. The CDR3 bases are TGTGCCAGCAGTTTTTCCGGGACTAGCAATCTCGAGCAGTACTTC.

The chain is built from TRBV19 and TRBJ2-2; D might be TRBD2 (5 bases). The CDR3 runs to 15 residues. V lost 1 base and J 4 bases, leaving 10 bases between the germline ends. CDR1 and CDR2 from the germline V gene are LNHDA and SQIVND (reference sequence). The CDR3 sequence: CASSIGARGTGELFF. The CDR3 bases are TGTGCCAGTAGTATAGGCGCCCGGGGCACCGGGGAGCTGTTTTTT.

The V and J genes are TRBV9 and TRBJ2-3; D not resolved. The CDR3 is 16 amino acids. Trimming took 1 base from V and 4 from J, leaving 16 bases between them. The germline gives CDR1 SGDLS, CDR2 YYNGEE. The CDR3 DNA reads as TGTGCCAGCAGCGTAAGAGGCGACTTAGGTGCAGATACGCAGTATTTT. Translated: CASSVRGDLGADTQYF.

V is TRBV3-1 and J is TRBJ1-1, with D tentatively TRBD1 (5 bases). V was clipped by 1 base and J by 10 bases, with 10 bases between them. The CDR3 extends over 12 amino acids. Per the germline V gene, CDR1 is LGHDT and CDR2 is YNNKEL (reference sequence). The CDR3 spells CASSQVGGRAFF. CDR3 nucleotide sequence: TGTGCCAGCAGCCAAGTGGGGGGACGAGCTTTCTTT.

The sample holds many counts of this clonotype. This rearrangement joins TRBV28 to TRBJ2-7; D gene unclear. This CDR3 is built from 16 residues. CDR1 and CDR2 from the germline V gene are MDHEN and SYDVKM. V gave up 4 bases and J gave up 1 base, with 17 bases separating them. The CDR3 region is CASSSRGGSASYEQYF. As DNA, the CDR3 is TGTGCCAGCAGTTCCCGAGGCGGCAGCGCATCCTACGAGCAGTACTTC.

Concerning this clonotype itself: Being one base from a much bigger clone, this may be a read error. V usage is TRBV27 and J usage is TRBJ1-2; 10 bases are a match to TRBD1. Germline V gene lookup returns CDR1 MNHEY and CDR2 SMNVEV (reference sequence). The CDR3 has 13 residues. The CDR3 DNA reads as TGTGCCAGCAGTTGGACAGGGGGGAATGGCTACATCTTC. Translated, it gives CASSWTGGNGYIF.

V is TRBV7-9 and J is TRBJ2-6, with D perhaps assigned TRBD1 or TRBD2 (5 bases each). With 5 bases removed from V and 4 bases from J, the gap between germline ends came to 15 bases. Germline-derived CDR1 and CDR2 are SEHNR and FQNEAQ (reference sequence). The CDR3 consists of 16 residues. The CDR3, as DNA: TGTGCCAGCAGCCTAGGGACGGCCCTCGGGGCCAACGTCCTGACTTTC. Encoded protein: CASSLGTALGANVLTF.

This clonotype was detected many times. J is TRBJ1-1 and V is TRBV12-3 or TRBV12-4; 8 bases map to TRBD1. This CDR3 region has 17 residues. The V segment lost 5 bases and the J segment 6 bases; nucleotides outside the gene matches: 17. The CDR3 nucleotides read TGTGCCAGCAGTCCCAGACAGGGGCAGGGTTCGGGGCCTGAAGCTTTCTTT. Translation: CASSPRQGQGSGPEAFF.

This clonotype was found many times. This rearrangement joins TRBV11-2 to TRBJ1-3, with TRBD1 matching over 7 bases. The CDR3 has 15 residues. Germline V gives CDR1 SGHAT, CDR2 FQNNGV. The junction had 3 bases not matched to a gene; V was cut back by 4 bases and J by 0 bases. DNA for the CDR3: TGTGCCAGCAGCTCGACAGGGAGCTCTGGAAACACCATATATTTT. It specifies CASSSTGSSGNTIYF.